These 21 T cell receptor beta chains originate from one sample sequenced in a study of T cell changes during pregnancy in multiple sclerosis. TCRdb's table, derived via immunoSEQ multiplex PCR, lists solely in-frame clones and lacks some. The sample holds about 89,000 clones, just under 95% seen once. The sample in question was peripheral blood, obtained in the third trimester of pregnancy. The receptors were sampled from a female donor with multiple sclerosis, enrolled in a pregnancy study.

The V and J genes are TRBV27 and TRBJ1-1, with 7 bases lining up with TRBD1. CDR1 and CDR2 (germline): MNHEY, SMNVEV (reference sequence). The CDR3 length is 17 residues. J gave up 0 bases and V 3 bases, and 10 bases lay outside the gene matches. As DNA, the CDR3 is TGTGCCAGCAGTTTCAGGGGACAGAGACGGATGAACACTGAAGCTTTCTTT. This sequence encodes CASSFRGQRRMNTEAFF.

A remark on this clone: The same CDR3 arises from other DNA sequences in this sample as well. The chain carries TRBV6-5 and TRBJ1-4, with 11 bases matching TRBD1. Per germline, CDR1 MNHEY and CDR2 SVGAGI. Germline trimming cut 4 bases from V and 8 bases from J; bases unmatched to any gene: 3. The CDR3 spans 14 residues. For the CDR3, the DNA is TGTGCCAGCAGTTGGGGACAGGGGGGCGAAAAACTGTTTTTT. This sequence encodes CASSWGQGGEKLFF.

V is TRBV28 and J is TRBJ2-1; D is possibly TRBD2 (5 bases). The CDR3 length is 15 residues. Trimming took 2 bases from V and 7 from J, leaving 15 bases between them. Germline CDR1 reads MDHEN; CDR2 reads SYDVKM. Written as DNA, the CDR3 is TGTGCCAGCAGTTTAGCTAAGTGGGAGAAGAATGAGCAGTTCTTC. It codes for CASSLAKWEKNEQFF.

The rearrangement uses TRBV5-6 and TRBJ2-1, with TRBD1 as a possible D gene (6 bases). Germline CDR1 is SGHDT and CDR2 is YYEEEE. Trimming took off 4 bases at V and 0 bases at J, with 20 bases between the two ends. CDR3 size: 18 residues. The chain's CDR3 is CASSPKKTGHSSYNEQFF. Here the CDR3 DNA reads TGTGCCAGCAGCCCAAAAAAGACAGGACACAGCTCCTACAATGAGCAGTTCTTC.

In this sample, this clone turned up a few times. This rearrangement joins TRBV7-8 to TRBJ1-5; D remains ambiguous. This CDR3 region has 17 residues. The germline gives CDR1 SGHVS, CDR2 FQNEAQ. Between the trimmed V and J ends, which lost 5 bases and 3 bases, there was a span of 20 bases. The CDR3 sequence is CASSPNARGLSNQPQHF. Here the CDR3 DNA reads TGTGCCAGCAGCCCTAACGCGCGGGGTCTCTCCAATCAGCCCCAGCATTTT.

A single count supports this clone. V is TRBV13 and J is TRBJ2-1; tentatively, D is TRBD2 (5 bases). Germline V gene lookup returns CDR1 PRHDT and CDR2 FYEKMQ (reference sequence). With 8 bases removed from V and 1 base from J, the gap between germline ends came to 9 bases. This CDR3 region has 13 residues. The CDR3: CASGRRSYNEQFF. The CDR3 DNA follows: TGTGCCAGCGGGAGAAGGTCCTACAATGAGCAGTTCTTC. Based on the CDR3 plus reference TRBV13 and TRBJ2-1, the full variable domain is AAGVIQSPRHLIKEKRETATLKCYPIPRHDTVYWYQQGPGQDPQFLISFYEKMQSDKGSIPDRFSAQQFSDYHSELNMSSLELGDSALYFCASGRRSYNEQFFGPGTRLTVL.

The sample holds one count of this clone. The chain has TRBV14 and TRBJ2-7; TRBD2 agrees at 11 bases. The CDR3 is 20 residues long. With V trimmed by 1 base and J by 7 bases, 21 bases remained unmatched. Germline V lookup: CDR1 SGHDN, CDR2 FVKESK. The CDR3 region is CASSQAFTGPHSGRAGEQYF. CDR3 nucleotide sequence: TGTGCCAGCAGCCAAGCCTTCACCGGACCTCATAGCGGGAGGGCGGGGGAGCAGTACTTC.

The chain joins TRBV19 to TRBJ2-1, with TRBD1 matching over 10 bases. V dropped 4 bases and J dropped 8; count of bases not matched to a gene: 11. Germline CDR1 LNHDA, CDR2 SQIVND (reference sequence). The CDR3 is made up of 16 amino acids. This CDR3 reads CASSKPPGQGGDEQFF. DNA for the CDR3: TGTGCCAGTAGTAAGCCCCCTGGACAGGGGGGCGATGAGCAGTTCTTC.

This chain links TRBV12-5 with TRBJ2-3, with 7 bases that match TRBD2. With 0 bases clipped from V and 4 bases from J, the junction kept 10 bases outside the gene matches. The CDR3 sequence is 17 residues long. Germline V gives CDR1 LGHNT, CDR2 FRNRAP. The CDR3 is CASGLVLGLGAPDTQYF. For the CDR3, the DNA is TGTGCTAGTGGTTTGGTACTCGGACTAGGCGCCCCAGATACGCAGTATTTT. Together with reference TRBV12-5 and TRBJ2-3, the CDR3 gives the full variable domain: DARVTQTPRHKVTEMGQEVTMRCQPILGHNTVFWYRQTMMQGLELLAYFRNRAPLDDSGMPKDRFSAEMPDATLATLKIQPSEPRDSAVYFCASGLVLGLGAPDTQYFGPGTRLTVL.

The chain employs TRBV27 and TRBJ1-4; 9 nucleotides align to TRBD1. There are 21 residues in the CDR3. V lost 2 bases to trimming and J lost 6 bases; unmatched junction nucleotides: 22. Germline-derived CDR1 and CDR2 are MNHEY and SMNVEV (reference sequence). The CDR3 DNA reads as TGTGCCAGCAGTTTAGATACCGACGCCGCCCCGGACAGGGGCAAAGATGAAAAACTGTTTTTT. This sequence encodes CASSLDTDAAPDRGKDEKLFF.

The rearrangement uses TRBV5-8 and TRBJ2-1, with TRBD1 matching 8 bases. The CDR3 spans 16 residues. Germline V lookup: CDR1 SGHTS, CDR2 YDEGEE. J gave up 4 bases and V 1 base, and 7 bases lay outside the gene matches. CDR3 in amino acids: CASSLTGTGIYNEQFF. In DNA, the CDR3 is TGTGCCAGCAGCTTGACCGGGACAGGAATATACAATGAGCAGTTCTTC.

The gene calls are TRBV27 and TRBJ2-5; 12 bases are shared with TRBD1. This CDR3 has 15 residues. Germline V gene data show CDR1 as MNHEY and CDR2 as SMNVEV (reference sequence). With V trimmed by 5 bases and J by 4 bases, 5 bases remained unmatched. The CDR3 here is CASSLGTGGSETQYF. The DNA for the CDR3 is TGTGCCAGCAGTCTAGGGACAGGGGGCTCAGAGACCCAGTACTTC.

The J gene is TRBJ1-1, the V gene TRBV18, with D uncertain. Trimming stripped 3 bases from V and 0 bases from J, with 11 bases between. The CDR3 totals 15 residues. Germline lookup yields CDR1 KGHSH and CDR2 LQKENI. The CDR3 nucleotides are TGTGCCAGCTCACCTCGGGTGGAAATGAACACTGAAGCTTTCTTT. The encoded protein is CASSPRVEMNTEAFF.

The chain links TRBV19 to TRBJ2-7, with D possibly being TRBD1 (5 bases). The CDR3 totals 14 residues. Germline loops: CDR1 LNHDA, CDR2 SQIVND (reference sequence). V was trimmed by 3 bases and J by 0 bases, leaving 9 bases between them. CDR3 bases: TGTGCCAGTAGTATCTCGACAGCCTCCTACGAGCAGTACTTC. Translated, it gives CASSISTASYEQYF.

The chain employs TRBV12-5 and TRBJ2-5; no reliable D call. Germline V gene data show CDR1 as LGHNT and CDR2 as FRNRAP. The CDR3 spans 12 residues. V dropped 2 bases and J dropped 4 bases, with 5 bases sitting between them. The CDR3 sequence is CASGLFVETQYF. The CDR3 nucleotides read TGTGCTAGTGGTTTGTTCGTAGAGACCCAGTACTTC.

The genes are TRBV7-4 and TRBJ2-7; 8 nucleotides agree with TRBD2. Germline V gene data show CDR1 as SGHVT and CDR2 as SQSDAQ. The CDR3 is 16 amino acids. The V segment lost 1 base and the J segment 0 bases; nucleotides outside the gene matches: 5. In DNA, the CDR3 is TGTGCCAGCAGCTTAGAAGCGCGGGAGGACTCCTACGAGCAGTACTTC. Translating gives CASSLEAREDSYEQYF.

The gene calls are TRBV5-1 and TRBJ2-1; TRBD1 might be the D (5 bases). CDR3 length: 13 residues. The V and J ends lost 7 bases and 6 bases respectively, with 14 bases between them. Germline values: CDR1 SGHRS, CDR2 YFSETQ. CDR3 DNA sequence: TGCGCCAGCGCAAAGGGGTGGAGCAATGAGCAGTTCTTC. This codes for CASAKGWSNEQFF.

V usage is TRBV7-3 and J usage is TRBJ1-1; TRBD1 agrees at 7 bases. J gave up 7 bases and V 4 bases, and 6 bases lay outside the gene matches. The CDR3 loop spans 13 amino acids. Germline V lookup: CDR1 SGHTA, CDR2 FQGTGA. CDR3 protein: CASSSGWTGEAFF. Written as DNA, the CDR3 is TGTGCCAGCAGCTCAGGGTGGACAGGTGAAGCTTTCTTT.

V and J are TRBV25-1 and TRBJ1-1, with D tentatively TRBD1 (6 bases). CDR1 MGHDK and CDR2 SYGVNS come from the germline V gene. This CDR3 region has 12 residues. The V end lost 5 bases, the J end lost 5 bases, and 9 bases lay between the germline ends. CDR3 sequence reads: CASSYDRTEAFF. In DNA form, the CDR3 reads TGTGCCAGCAGTTACGACAGGACTGAAGCTTTCTTT.

Only one count was recorded for this clone. The chain has TRBV27 and TRBJ2-3; 8 bases are a match to TRBD2. Germline values: CDR1 MNHEY, CDR2 SMNVEV (reference sequence). Losses at the gene ends were 0 bases for V and 4 bases for J; bases not matched to a gene: 9. The CDR3 sequence is 17 residues long. The CDR3 coding sequence is TGTGCCAGCAGTTTATCGACCAGCGGGAGTTCTTCAGATACGCAGTATTTT. Amino acid sequence: CASSLSTSGSSSDTQYF.

V and J are TRBV28 and TRBJ1-5, with D hard to call. Germline V gene lookup returns CDR1 MDHEN and CDR2 SYDVKM. The V end lost 4 bases, the J end lost 5 bases, and 15 bases lay between the germline ends. The CDR3 length is 15 residues. Here the CDR3 reads CASSSPTGNYQPQHF. The CDR3 DNA reads as TGTGCCAGCAGTTCCCCTACCGGGAACTATCAGCCCCAGCATTTT.